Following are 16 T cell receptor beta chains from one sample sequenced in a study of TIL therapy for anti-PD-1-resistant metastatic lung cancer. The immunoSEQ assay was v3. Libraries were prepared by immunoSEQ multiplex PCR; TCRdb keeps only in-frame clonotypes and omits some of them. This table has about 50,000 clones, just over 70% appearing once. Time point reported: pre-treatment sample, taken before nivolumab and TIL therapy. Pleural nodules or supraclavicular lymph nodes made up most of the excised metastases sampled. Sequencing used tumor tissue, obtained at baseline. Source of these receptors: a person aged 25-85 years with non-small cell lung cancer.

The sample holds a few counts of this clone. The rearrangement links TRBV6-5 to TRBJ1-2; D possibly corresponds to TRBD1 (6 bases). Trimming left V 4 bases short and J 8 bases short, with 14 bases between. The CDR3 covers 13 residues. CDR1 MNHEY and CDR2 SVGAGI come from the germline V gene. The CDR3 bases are TGTGCCAGCAGTTCAAACAGGGCCTACGGCTACACCTTC. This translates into CASSSNRAYGYTF.

The CDR3 loop is CASSSGRYNEQFF. The CDR3 nucleotides are TGTGCCAGCAGCTCAGGACGCTACAATGAGCAGTTCTTC. The chain recombines TRBV7-2 with TRBJ2-1; D is uncertain. Germline-derived CDR1 and CDR2 are SGHTA and FQGNSA. Trimming left V 4 bases short and J 3 bases short, with 7 bases between. The CDR3 spans 13 residues.

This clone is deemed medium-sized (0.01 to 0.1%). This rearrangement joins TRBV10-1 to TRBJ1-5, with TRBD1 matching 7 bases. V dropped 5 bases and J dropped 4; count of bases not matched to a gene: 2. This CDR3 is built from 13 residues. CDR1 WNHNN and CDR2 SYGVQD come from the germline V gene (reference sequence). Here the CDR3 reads CASSKDRNQPQHF. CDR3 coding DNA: TGCGCCAGCAGTAAGGACAGGAATCAGCCCCAGCATTTT.

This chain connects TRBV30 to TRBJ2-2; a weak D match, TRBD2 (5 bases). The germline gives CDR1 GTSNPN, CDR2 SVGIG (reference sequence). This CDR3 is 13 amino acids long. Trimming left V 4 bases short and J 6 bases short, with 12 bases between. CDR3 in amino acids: CAWIRGGSGELFF. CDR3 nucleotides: TGTGCCTGGATCCGTGGCGGGTCCGGGGAGCTGTTTTTT.

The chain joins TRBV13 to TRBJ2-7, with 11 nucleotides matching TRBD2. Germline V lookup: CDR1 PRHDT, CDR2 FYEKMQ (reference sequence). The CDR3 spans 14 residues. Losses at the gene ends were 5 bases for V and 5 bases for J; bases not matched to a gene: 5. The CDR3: CASSRTSGRNEQYF. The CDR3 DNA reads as TGTGCCAGCAGCCGTACTAGCGGGAGAAACGAGCAGTACTTC.

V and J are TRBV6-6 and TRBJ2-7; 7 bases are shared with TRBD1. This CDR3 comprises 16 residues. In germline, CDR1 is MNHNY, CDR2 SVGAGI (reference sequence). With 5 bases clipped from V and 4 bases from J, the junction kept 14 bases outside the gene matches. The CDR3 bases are TGTGCCAGCAGTAAAAACAGGGGTCTAATAGGGTACGAGCAGTACTTC. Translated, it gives CASSKNRGLIGYEQYF.

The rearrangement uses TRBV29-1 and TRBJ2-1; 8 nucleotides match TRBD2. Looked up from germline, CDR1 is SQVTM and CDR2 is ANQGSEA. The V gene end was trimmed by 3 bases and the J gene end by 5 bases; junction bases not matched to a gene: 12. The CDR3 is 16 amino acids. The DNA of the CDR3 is TGCAGCGTTGACTCGGTTTCGGGAGGGGTTAACAATGAGCAGTTCTTC. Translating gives CSVDSVSGGVNNEQFF.

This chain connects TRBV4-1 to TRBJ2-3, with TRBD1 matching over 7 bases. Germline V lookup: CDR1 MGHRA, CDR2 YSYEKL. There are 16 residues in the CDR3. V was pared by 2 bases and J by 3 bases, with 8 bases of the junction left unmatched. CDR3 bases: TGCGCCAGCAGCCAACTACAGGGGACGGGAACAGATACGCAGTATTTT. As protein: CASSQLQGTGTDTQYF.

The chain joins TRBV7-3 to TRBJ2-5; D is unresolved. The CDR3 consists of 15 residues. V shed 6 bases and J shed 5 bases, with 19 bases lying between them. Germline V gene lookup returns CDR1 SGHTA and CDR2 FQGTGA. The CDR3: CASSPSHSGGETQYF. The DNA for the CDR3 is TGTGCCAGCAGTCCAAGCCACAGTGGTGGGGAGACCCAGTACTTC.

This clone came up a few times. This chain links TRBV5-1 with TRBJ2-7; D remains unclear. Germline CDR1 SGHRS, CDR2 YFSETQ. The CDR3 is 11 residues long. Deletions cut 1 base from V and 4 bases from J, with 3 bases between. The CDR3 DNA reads TGCGCCAGCAGCTTGTATTACGAGCAGTACTTC. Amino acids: CASSLYYEQYF.

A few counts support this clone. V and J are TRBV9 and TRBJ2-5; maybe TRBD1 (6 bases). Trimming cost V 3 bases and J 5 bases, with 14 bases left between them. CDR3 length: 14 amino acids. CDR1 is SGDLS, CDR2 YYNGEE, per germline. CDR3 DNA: TGTGCCAGCAGCGACGTAGGGGGTTACGAGACCCAGTACTTC. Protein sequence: CASSDVGGYETQYF.

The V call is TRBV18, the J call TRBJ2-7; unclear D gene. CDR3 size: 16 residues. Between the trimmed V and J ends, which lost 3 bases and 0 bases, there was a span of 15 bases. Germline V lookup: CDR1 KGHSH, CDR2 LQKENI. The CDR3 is CASSPLQRPSSYEQYF. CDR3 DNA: TGTGCCAGCTCACCGTTACAACGTCCCAGCTCCTACGAGCAGTACTTC.

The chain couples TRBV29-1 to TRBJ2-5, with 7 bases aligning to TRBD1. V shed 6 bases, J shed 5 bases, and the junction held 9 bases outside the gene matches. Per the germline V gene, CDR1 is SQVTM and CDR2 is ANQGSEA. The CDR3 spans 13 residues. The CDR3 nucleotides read TGCAGCGTATCTCGACAGGGTGGGGAGACCCAGTACTTC. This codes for CSVSRQGGETQYF.

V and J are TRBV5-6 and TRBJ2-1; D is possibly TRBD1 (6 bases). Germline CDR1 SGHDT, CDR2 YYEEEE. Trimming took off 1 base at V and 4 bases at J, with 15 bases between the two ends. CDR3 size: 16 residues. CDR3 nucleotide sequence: TGTGCCAGCAGCTTGATAAACGCAGGGGCTTACAATGAGCAGTTCTTC. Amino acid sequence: CASSLINAGAYNEQFF.

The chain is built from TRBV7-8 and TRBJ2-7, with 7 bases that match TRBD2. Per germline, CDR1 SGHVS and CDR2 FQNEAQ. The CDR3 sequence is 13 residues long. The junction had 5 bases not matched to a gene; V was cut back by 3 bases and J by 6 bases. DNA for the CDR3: TGTGCCAGCAGCTTGGGGGAGGGAAGCGAGCAGTACTTC. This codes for CASSLGEGSEQYF.

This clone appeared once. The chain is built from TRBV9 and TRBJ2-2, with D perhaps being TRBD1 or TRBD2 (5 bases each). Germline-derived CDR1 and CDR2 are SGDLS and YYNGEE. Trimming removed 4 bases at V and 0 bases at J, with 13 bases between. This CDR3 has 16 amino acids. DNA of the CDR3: TGTGCCAGCAGCCCCCTAGGGGAGTCGAACACCGGGGAGCTGTTTTTT. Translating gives CASSPLGESNTGELFF.